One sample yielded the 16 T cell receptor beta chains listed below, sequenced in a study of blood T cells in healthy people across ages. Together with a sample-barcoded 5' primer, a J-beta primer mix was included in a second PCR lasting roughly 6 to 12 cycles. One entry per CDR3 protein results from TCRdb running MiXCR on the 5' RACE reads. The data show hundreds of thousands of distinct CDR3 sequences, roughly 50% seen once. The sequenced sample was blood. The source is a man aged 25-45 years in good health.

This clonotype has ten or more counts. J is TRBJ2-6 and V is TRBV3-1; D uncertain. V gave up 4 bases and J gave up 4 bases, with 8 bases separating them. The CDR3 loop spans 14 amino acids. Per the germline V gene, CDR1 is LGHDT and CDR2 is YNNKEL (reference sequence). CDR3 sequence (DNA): TGTGCCAGCAGCCCCGAACAGGGGGCCAACGTCCTGACTTTC. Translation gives CASSPEQGANVLTF.

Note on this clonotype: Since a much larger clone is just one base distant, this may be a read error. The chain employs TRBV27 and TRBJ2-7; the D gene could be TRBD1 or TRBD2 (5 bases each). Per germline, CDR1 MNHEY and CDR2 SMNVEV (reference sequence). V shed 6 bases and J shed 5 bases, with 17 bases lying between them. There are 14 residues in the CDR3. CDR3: CASRPGDRRDEQYF. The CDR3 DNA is TGTGCCAGCAGGCCCGGGGACCGGCGGGACGAGCAGTACTTC.

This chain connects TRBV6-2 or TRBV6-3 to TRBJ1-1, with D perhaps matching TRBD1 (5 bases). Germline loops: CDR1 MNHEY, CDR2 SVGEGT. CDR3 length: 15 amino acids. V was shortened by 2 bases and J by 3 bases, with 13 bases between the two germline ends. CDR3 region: CASSYSPGRDTEAFF. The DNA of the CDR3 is TGTGCCAGCAGTTACAGCCCGGGACGGGACACTGAAGCTTTCTTT.

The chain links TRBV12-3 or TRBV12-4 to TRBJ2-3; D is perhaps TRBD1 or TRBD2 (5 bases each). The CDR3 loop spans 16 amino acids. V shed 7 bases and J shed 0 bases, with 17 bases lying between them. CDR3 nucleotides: TGTGCCAGCACCCCCAGAGGGACCACTAGCACAGATACGCAGTATTTT. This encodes CASTPRGTTSTDTQYF.

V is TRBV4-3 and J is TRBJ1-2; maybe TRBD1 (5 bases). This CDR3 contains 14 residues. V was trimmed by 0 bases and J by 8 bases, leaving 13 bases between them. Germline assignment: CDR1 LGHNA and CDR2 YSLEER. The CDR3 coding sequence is TGCGCCAGCAGCCAAGATGGAGGGGTCGGGGGCTACACCTTC. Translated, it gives CASSQDGGVGGYTF.

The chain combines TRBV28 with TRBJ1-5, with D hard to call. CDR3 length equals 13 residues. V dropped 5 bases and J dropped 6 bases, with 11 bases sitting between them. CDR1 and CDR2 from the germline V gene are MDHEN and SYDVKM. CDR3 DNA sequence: TGTGCCAGCAGTGTTCCCCCCAGTCAGCCCCAGCATTTT. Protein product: CASSVPPSQPQHF. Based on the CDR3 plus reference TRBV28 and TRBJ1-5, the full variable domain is DVKVTQSSRYLVKRTGEKVFLECVQDMDHENMFWYRQDPGLGLRLIYFSYDVKMKEKGDIPEGYSVSREKKERFSLILESASTNQTSMYLCASSVPPSQPQHFGDGTRLSIL.

The CDR3 region has the DNA TGCAGCGTTTATCGCGGGGGGGCCACAGATACGCAGTATTTT. This translates into CSVYRGGATDTQYF. J is TRBJ2-3 and V is TRBV29-1, with 9 bases matching TRBD2. The CDR3 is made up of 14 amino acids. The J segment lost 2 bases and the V segment lost 5 bases, leaving 5 bases of the junction unmatched. The germline V gene encodes CDR1 SQVTM and CDR2 ANQGSEA.

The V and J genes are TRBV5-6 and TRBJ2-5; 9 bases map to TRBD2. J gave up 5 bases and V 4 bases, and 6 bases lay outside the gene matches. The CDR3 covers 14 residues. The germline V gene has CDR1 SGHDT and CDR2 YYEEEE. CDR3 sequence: CASSEGGRAETQYF. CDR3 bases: TGTGCCAGCAGCGAGGGCGGGAGGGCCGAGACCCAGTACTTC.

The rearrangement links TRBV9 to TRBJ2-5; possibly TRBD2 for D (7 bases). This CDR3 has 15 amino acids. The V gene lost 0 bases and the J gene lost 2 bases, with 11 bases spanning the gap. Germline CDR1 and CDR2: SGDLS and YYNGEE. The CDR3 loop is CASSVEGGSQETQYF. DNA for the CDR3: TGTGCCAGCAGCGTAGAGGGGGGGAGTCAAGAGACCCAGTACTTC.

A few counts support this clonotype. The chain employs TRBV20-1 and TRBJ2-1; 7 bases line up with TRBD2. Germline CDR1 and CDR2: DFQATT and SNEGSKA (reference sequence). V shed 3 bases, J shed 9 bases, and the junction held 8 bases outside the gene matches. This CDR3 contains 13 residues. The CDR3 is CSASLAERGEQFF. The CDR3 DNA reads TGCAGTGCTAGTCTAGCGGAGAGGGGTGAGCAGTTCTTC.

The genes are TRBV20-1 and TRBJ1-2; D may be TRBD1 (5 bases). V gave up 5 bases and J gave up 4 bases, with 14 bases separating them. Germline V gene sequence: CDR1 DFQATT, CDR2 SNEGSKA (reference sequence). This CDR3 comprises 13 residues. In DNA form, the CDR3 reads TGCAGTGCTCCCTTCAGGGTCGGCTATGGCTACACCTTC. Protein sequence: CSAPFRVGYGYTF.

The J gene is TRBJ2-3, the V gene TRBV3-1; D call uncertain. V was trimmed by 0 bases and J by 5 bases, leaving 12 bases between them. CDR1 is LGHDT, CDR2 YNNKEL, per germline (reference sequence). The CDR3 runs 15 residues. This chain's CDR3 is CASSQDMSSLDTQYF. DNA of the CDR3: TGTGCCAGCAGCCAAGATATGTCATCCCTAGATACGCAGTATTTT.

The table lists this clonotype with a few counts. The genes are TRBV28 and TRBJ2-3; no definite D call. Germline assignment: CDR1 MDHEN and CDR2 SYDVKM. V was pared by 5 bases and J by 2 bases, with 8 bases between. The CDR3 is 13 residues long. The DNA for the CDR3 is TGTGCCAGCAGTCCCTCCCACACAGATACGCAGTATTTT. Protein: CASSPSHTDTQYF. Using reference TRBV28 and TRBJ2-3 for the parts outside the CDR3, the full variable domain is DVKVTQSSRYLVKRTGEKVFLECVQDMDHENMFWYRQDPGLGLRLIYFSYDVKMKEKGDIPEGYSVSREKKERFSLILESASTNQTSMYLCASSPSHTDTQYFGPGTRLTVL.

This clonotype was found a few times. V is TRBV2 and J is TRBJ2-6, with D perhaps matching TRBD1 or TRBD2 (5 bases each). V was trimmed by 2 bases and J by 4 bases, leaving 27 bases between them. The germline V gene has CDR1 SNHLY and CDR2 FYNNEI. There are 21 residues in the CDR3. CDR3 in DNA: TGTGCCAGCAGTGAATTTAGTGCTTTAGAGGGGCTAGCTGCGGGGGCCAACGTCCTGACTTTC. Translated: CASSEFSALEGLAAGANVLTF. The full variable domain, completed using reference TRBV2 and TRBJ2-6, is EPEVTQTPSHQVTQMGQEVILRCVPISNHLYFYWYRQILGQKVEFLVSFYNNEISEKSEIFDDQFSVERPDGSNFTLKIRSTKLEDSAMYFCASSEFSALEGLAAGANVLTFGAGSRLTVL.

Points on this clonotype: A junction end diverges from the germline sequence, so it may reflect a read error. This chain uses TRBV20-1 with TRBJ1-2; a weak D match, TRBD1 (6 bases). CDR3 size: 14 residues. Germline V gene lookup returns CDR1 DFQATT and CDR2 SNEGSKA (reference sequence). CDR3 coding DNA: TGCAGTGCTAGCCCTTCCGTACAGGGTACTGGCTTCACCTTC. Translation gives CSASPSVQGTGFTF.

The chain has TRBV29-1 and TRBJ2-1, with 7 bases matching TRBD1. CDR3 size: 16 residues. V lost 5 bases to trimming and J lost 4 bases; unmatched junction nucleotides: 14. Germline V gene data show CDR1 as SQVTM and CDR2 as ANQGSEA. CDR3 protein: CSVTFMDRQLYNEQFF. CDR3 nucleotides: TGCAGCGTTACCTTTATGGACAGGCAGTTATACAATGAGCAGTTCTTC.